A single sample gave rise to the 32 T cell receptor beta chains below, sequenced in a study of shared clonotypes between healthy human individuals. Sequencing used immunoSEQ multiplex PCR; TCRdb keeps in-frame clones, though not all of them. The sample comprises roughly 2,300,000 clones, around 92% of which are singletons, and 0.37% rests with the top ten. Sequencing was performed on naive CD4+ T cells from PBMCs. The subset: CD45RA+ positively selected. All receptors derive from a man between 18 and 29 years old in good health. Some clones in this sample may be carry-over from other donors' samples.

The chain joins TRBV7-3 to TRBJ2-1, with TRBD1 identical over 7 bases. Trimming removed 5 bases from V and 1 base from J; junction bases left unmatched: 2. The germline CDR1 and CDR2 sequences are SGHTA and FQGTGA. The CDR3 spans 14 residues. The CDR3 sequence is CASSRGQSYNEQFF. CDR3 coding DNA: TGTGCCAGCAGCCGGGGACAGTCCTACAATGAGCAGTTCTTC. The full variable domain, with the rest looked up from reference TRBV7-3 and TRBJ2-1, is GAGVSQTPSNKVTEKGKYVELRCDPISGHTALYWYRQSLGQGPEFLIYFQGTGAADDSGLPNDRFFAVRPEGSVSTLKIQRTERGDSAVYLCASSRGQSYNEQFFGPGTRLTVL.

This clone was counted only a few times. The genes are TRBV7-2 and TRBJ2-7; unclear D gene. The CDR3 runs to 14 residues. Germline V lookup: CDR1 SGHTA, CDR2 FQGNSA. V was cut by 1 base and J by 6 bases, with 13 bases left in between. The CDR3 loop reads CASSLDHQPSEQYF. In DNA form, the CDR3 reads TGTGCCAGCAGCTTAGACCACCAACCCAGCGAGCAGTACTTC.

Concerning this clone itself: Other DNA sequences within the sample encode an identical CDR3. The J gene is TRBJ2-1, the V gene TRBV18, with TRBD2 matching over 8 bases. The V gene end was trimmed by 3 bases and the J gene end by 7 bases; junction bases not matched to a gene: 8. The CDR3 sequence is 15 residues long. Germline CDR1 is KGHSH and CDR2 is LQKENI. This CDR3 reads CASSPLSGSGNEQFF. The DNA of the CDR3 is TGTGCCAGCTCACCGCTCAGCGGGAGTGGGAATGAGCAGTTCTTC.

This clone was seen only a few times. This chain uses TRBV11-2 with TRBJ1-4; 8 bases line up with TRBD1. The V gene end was trimmed by 8 bases and the J gene end by 3 bases; junction bases not matched to a gene: 8. The CDR3 runs 15 residues. Germline loops: CDR1 SGHAT, CDR2 FQNNGV. This CDR3 is CASRPVGQANEKLFF. CDR3 DNA sequence: TGTGCCAGCCGGCCCGTGGGACAGGCTAATGAAAAACTGTTTTTT.

The CDR3: CASSIPGTSGSGELFF. For the CDR3, the DNA is TGTGCCAGCAGCATTCCCGGGACCTCCGGTTCCGGGGAGCTGTTTTTT. This sequence joins TRBV7-9 and TRBJ2-2, with D possibly being TRBD1 or TRBD2 (5 bases each). V was pared by 5 bases and J by 6 bases, with 19 bases between. This CDR3 spans 16 amino acids. Germline lookup yields CDR1 SEHNR and CDR2 FQNEAQ (reference sequence).

The rearrangement joins TRBV9 to TRBJ2-5; TRBD2 matches at 12 bases. CDR1 and CDR2 (germline): SGDLS, YYNGEE. With V trimmed by 3 bases and J by 3 bases, 3 bases remained unmatched. The CDR3 covers 15 residues. The CDR3 nucleotides are TGTGCCAGCAGCGCCCGGACTAGCGGGGAAGAGACCCAGTACTTC. Protein product: CASSARTSGEETQYF.

For this clone: Other DNA sequences of this sample code for an identical CDR3. This chain joins TRBV28 and TRBJ1-3; no clear D. This CDR3 region has 12 residues. V was clipped by 6 bases and J by 4 bases, with 7 bases between them. In germline, CDR1 is MDHEN, CDR2 SYDVKM. CDR3 in DNA: TGTGCCAGCAGCCAAGGCGGAAACACCATATATTTT. This encodes CASSQGGNTIYF.

The chain is built from TRBV4-3 and TRBJ1-1; D ambiguous. The CDR3 consists of 20 residues. Germline V gene sequence: CDR1 LGHNA, CDR2 YSLEER. V was shortened by 1 base and J by 5 bases, with 29 bases between the two germline ends. In nucleotides, the CDR3 is TGCGCCAGCAGCCAAGGCTTACCCCGCTCGGGCGGCCCCTGGGAAACTGAAGCTTTCTTT. Encoded protein: CASSQGLPRSGGPWETEAFF.

The chain employs TRBV2 and TRBJ1-1, with TRBD1 identical over 11 bases. V was clipped by 2 bases and J by 7 bases; unmatched bases: 6. The CDR3 is made up of 15 amino acids. Germline CDR1 SNHLY, CDR2 FYNNEI. The CDR3 sequence: CASSEYGQGAGEAFF. The CDR3 bases are TGTGCCAGCAGTGAATACGGACAGGGGGCGGGTGAAGCTTTCTTT.

The rearrangement joins TRBV5-5 to TRBJ1-5; a weak D match, TRBD1 (6 bases). V was pared by 4 bases and J by 3 bases, with 11 bases between. CDR3 length: 14 residues. Germline V gives CDR1 SGHKS, CDR2 YYEKEE (reference sequence). The CDR3 reads CASSPGQPNQPQHF. The CDR3 nucleotides are TGTGCCAGCAGCCCAGGACAGCCCAATCAGCCCCAGCATTTT. Full variable domain (outside the CDR3, taken from reference TRBV5-5 and TRBJ1-5): DAGVTQSPTHLIKTRGQQVTLRCSPISGHKSVSWYQQVLGQGPQFIFQYYEKEERGRGNFPDRFSARQFPNYSSELNVNALLLGDSALYLCASSPGQPNQPQHFGDGTRLSIL.

The chain links TRBV5-8 to TRBJ1-4; D gene unclear. V shed 2 bases and J shed 3 bases, with 14 bases lying between them. From germline, CDR1 is SGHTS and CDR2 YDEGEE. CDR3 length equals 16 residues. DNA of the CDR3: TGTGCCAGCAGCTTTATATTAGGACGTTCTAATGAAAAACTGTTTTTT. Protein sequence: CASSFILGRSNEKLFF.

This clone occurred once. The chain carries TRBV25-1 and TRBJ1-1, with D possibly being TRBD1 (5 bases). Trimming stripped 7 bases from V and 9 bases from J, with 15 bases between. The CDR3 has 12 residues. Germline assignment: CDR1 MGHDK and CDR2 SYGVNS. The CDR3 sequence is CASKMGGGQAFF. The DNA for the CDR3 is TGTGCCAGCAAAATGGGGGGAGGGCAAGCTTTCTTT.

The chain carries TRBV28 and TRBJ1-2, with TRBD1 matching over 9 bases. V lost 6 bases and J lost 6; bases outside the gene matches: 20. Germline V lookup: CDR1 MDHEN, CDR2 SYDVKM. The CDR3 has 18 residues. As DNA, the CDR3 is TGTGCCAGCAGGCTCGTGTCCCGGGACAGGGACGGGGAGCATGGCTACACCTTC. Amino acids: CASRLVSRDRDGEHGYTF.

This CDR3 is CASRPGTYNEQFF. Here the CDR3 DNA reads TGTGCCAGCAGGCCAGGAACCTACAATGAGCAGTTCTTC. The V and J genes are TRBV11-2 and TRBJ2-1; no clear D. The CDR3 is 13 residues long. With 6 bases removed from V and 2 bases from J, the gap between germline ends came to 8 bases. Per germline, CDR1 SGHAT and CDR2 FQNNGV.

The chain couples TRBV6-1 to TRBJ1-5, with D hard to call. Deletions cut 3 bases from V and 0 bases from J, with 12 bases between. The CDR3 is 16 amino acids. Germline V lookup: CDR1 MNHNS, CDR2 SASEGT. The CDR3 DNA sequence: TGTGCCAGCAGTGACGCTGGGGTGTATAGCAATCAGCCCCAGCATTTT. Translating gives CASSDAGVYSNQPQHF.

The gene calls are TRBV5-1 and TRBJ2-3, with D possibly being TRBD2 (6 bases). Trimming removed 4 bases from V and 8 bases from J, with 20 bases in between. Germline CDR1 reads SGHRS; CDR2 reads YFSETQ. CDR3 size: 15 residues. The DNA for the CDR3 is TGCGCCAGCAGCCCCACGGGGGTTTGGCCGGGTACGCAGTATTTT. This codes for CASSPTGVWPGTQYF. The full variable domain, with the rest looked up from reference TRBV5-1 and TRBJ2-3, is KAGVTQTPRYLIKTRGQQVTLSCSPISGHRSVSWYQQTPGQGLQFLFEYFSETQRNKGNFPGRFSGRQFSNSRSEMNVSTLELGDSALYLCASSPTGVWPGTQYFGPGTRLTVL.

The chain combines TRBV28 with TRBJ2-7, with TRBD1 matching 7 bases. J was trimmed by 6 bases and V by 6 bases; bases with no gene match: 11. Looked up from germline, CDR1 is MDHEN and CDR2 is SYDVKM. The CDR3 has 14 residues. The CDR3 spells CASRPGTVPGEQYF. The CDR3 nucleotides are TGTGCCAGCAGACCTGGGACAGTCCCCGGCGAGCAGTACTTC.

This clone was observed once. The rearrangement uses TRBV7-2 and TRBJ2-1; D ambiguous. The CDR3 has 14 residues. V gave up 7 bases and J gave up 0 bases, with 10 bases separating them. Looked up from germline, CDR1 is SGHTA and CDR2 is FQGNSA. As DNA, the CDR3 is TGTGCCAGCAATATACAGAGCTCCTACAATGAGCAGTTCTTC. Its protein product is CASNIQSSYNEQFF.

The chain joins TRBV5-1 to TRBJ2-1, with 7 positions matching TRBD2. Germline V gene data show CDR1 as SGHRS and CDR2 as YFSETQ. V shed 2 bases, J shed 3 bases, and the junction held 8 bases outside the gene matches. The CDR3 is made up of 16 amino acids. This CDR3 reads CASSFTIAGGYNEQFF. Written as DNA, the CDR3 is TGCGCCAGCAGCTTTACGATAGCGGGTGGCTACAATGAGCAGTTCTTC. Using reference TRBV5-1 and TRBJ2-1 for the parts outside the CDR3, the full variable domain is KAGVTQTPRYLIKTRGQQVTLSCSPISGHRSVSWYQQTPGQGLQFLFEYFSETQRNKGNFPGRFSGRQFSNSRSEMNVSTLELGDSALYLCASSFTIAGGYNEQFFGPGTRLTVL.

This CDR3 is CASSLARGGARYNEQFF. The CDR3 nucleotides read TGTGCCAGCAGCTTGGCCCGTGGGGGCGCTAGGTACAATGAGCAGTTCTTC. The chain joins TRBV5-4 to TRBJ2-1, with D maybe TRBD1 (6 bases). This CDR3 is built from 17 residues. V was clipped by 0 bases and J by 4 bases, with 17 bases between them. Germline V gives CDR1 SGHNT, CDR2 YYREEE (reference sequence).

In DNA, the CDR3 is TGTGCCAGCTCACCTGGGGCCCAGGGGGACTATGGCTACACCTTC. Amino acid sequence: CASSPGAQGDYGYTF. This rearrangement joins TRBV18 to TRBJ1-2; 7 bases are shared with TRBD1. Looked up from germline, CDR1 is KGHSH and CDR2 is LQKENI. Losses at the gene ends were 3 bases for V and 3 bases for J; bases not matched to a gene: 7. CDR3 length: 15 amino acids.

This chain connects TRBV6-1 to TRBJ2-5; no clear D gene. This CDR3 comprises 11 residues. The V end was cut by 9 bases, the J end by 3 bases, with 8 bases between. Looked up from germline, CDR1 is MNHNS and CDR2 is SASEGT. CDR3: CASRPKETQYF. CDR3 DNA: TGTGCCAGTCGTCCCAAAGAGACCCAGTACTTC.

The rearrangement links TRBV21-1 to TRBJ2-2; the table names TRBD2, a call not compared with the DNA. TRBV21-1 is recorded as a pseudogene. The CDR3 is 18 residues long. This chain's CDR3 is CASSKSRTTTRATGELFF. The DNA of the CDR3 is TGTGCCAGCAGCAAAAGCAGGACTACTACACGCGCCACCGGGGAGCTGTTTTTT.

As DNA, the CDR3 is TGTGCCAGCAGCCCGGGACTAGCGGGAGGGAACACCGGGGAGCTGTTTTTT. Translating it yields CASSPGLAGGNTGELFF. This sequence joins TRBV5-4 and TRBJ2-2; 15 bases are a match to TRBD2. The CDR3 spans 17 residues. V gave up 4 bases and J gave up 1 base; unmatched junction bases: 2. Germline lookup yields CDR1 SGHNT and CDR2 YYREEE (reference sequence).

The chain links TRBV27 to TRBJ2-7, with D perhaps TRBD2 (6 bases). Deletions cut 3 bases from V and 6 bases from J, with 12 bases between. Germline V lookup: CDR1 MNHEY, CDR2 SMNVEV (reference sequence). The CDR3 runs 13 residues. The CDR3 protein is CASSFFGSGEQYF. CDR3 DNA: TGTGCCAGCAGTTTCTTCGGGAGTGGCGAGCAGTACTTC.

This chain links TRBV19 with TRBJ2-7; D tentatively reads TRBD1 or TRBD2 (6 bases each). Per the germline V gene, CDR1 is LNHDA and CDR2 is SQIVND (reference sequence). V lost 3 bases and J 4 bases, leaving 10 bases between the germline ends. This CDR3 is built from 13 residues. The CDR3 sequence: CASSMEGGYEQYF. The DNA of the CDR3 is TGTGCCAGTAGTATGGAAGGGGGGTACGAGCAGTACTTC.

A note on this clone: Distinct nucleotide sequences in the sample also encode this CDR3. The chain carries TRBV2 and TRBJ2-7; no clear D. CDR1 SNHLY and CDR2 FYNNEI come from the germline V gene. V lost 7 bases and J lost 4, with 8 bases in between. The CDR3 is made up of 11 amino acids. CDR3 loop: CASTLEYEQYF. CDR3 nucleotides: TGTGCCAGCACCCTGGAGTACGAGCAGTACTTC.

The chain uses TRBV28 and TRBJ2-7; 10 nucleotides line up with TRBD2. From germline, CDR1 is MDHEN and CDR2 SYDVKM. The V gene end was trimmed by 6 bases and the J gene end by 1 base; junction bases not matched to a gene: 9. The CDR3 extends over 16 amino acids. The CDR3 nucleotides are TGTGCCAGCAGGTACACTAGCGGGATTCCTTCCTACGAGCAGTACTTC. Its protein is CASRYTSGIPSYEQYF. The entire variable domain, with the rest obtained from reference TRBV28 and TRBJ2-7, is as follows: DVKVTQSSRYLVKRTGEKVFLECVQDMDHENMFWYRQDPGLGLRLIYFSYDVKMKEKGDIPEGYSVSREKKERFSLILESASTNQTSMYLCASRYTSGIPSYEQYFGPGTRLTVT.

CDR3: CASSFNHDGQYF. The CDR3 DNA is TGCGCCAGCAGCTTCAATCATGATGGGCAGTACTTC. V usage is TRBV5-1 and J usage is TRBJ2-7; no reliable D call. V lost 2 bases and J lost 9, with 12 bases in between. Per germline, CDR1 SGHRS and CDR2 YFSETQ. This CDR3 spans 12 amino acids.

The chain has TRBV5-4 and TRBJ2-5, with 9 bases that match TRBD1. V lost 3 bases, J lost 4 bases, and 7 bases stayed unmatched. The CDR3 is 15 residues long. Germline CDR1 is SGHNT and CDR2 is YYREEE (reference sequence). The CDR3 DNA reads TGTGCCAGCAGCTCCCCCGGACAGGGGCGAGAGACCCAGTACTTC. Translated, it gives CASSSPGQGRETQYF.

To note about this clone: This same CDR3 is encoded by further DNA sequences in the sample. The genes are TRBV29-1 and TRBJ1-5, with D possibly being TRBD1 (5 bases). V was pared by 6 bases and J by 0 bases, with 15 bases between. In germline, CDR1 is SQVTM, CDR2 ANQGSEA. The length of the CDR3 is 15 residues. The CDR3, as DNA: TGCAGCGTCAGTTACTTGGGGGATAGCAATCAGCCCCAGCATTTT. As protein: CSVSYLGDSNQPQHF.

The V gene is TRBV7-9, the J gene TRBJ1-4; D might be TRBD1 (6 bases). Germline-derived CDR1 and CDR2 are SEHNR and FQNEAQ (reference sequence). The V and J ends lost 1 base and 4 bases respectively, with 10 bases between them. The CDR3 loop spans 15 amino acids. The CDR3 DNA sequence: TGTGCCAGCAGCTTAGTGACAGGCTATAATGAAAAACTGTTTTTT. It specifies CASSLVTGYNEKLFF. Full variable domain (rest looked up from reference TRBV7-9 and TRBJ1-4): DTGVSQNPRHKITKRGQNVTFRCDPISEHNRLYWYRQTLGQGPEFLTYFQNEAQLEKSRLLSDRFSAERPKGSFSTLEIQRTEQGDSAMYLCASSLVTGYNEKLFFGSGTQLSVL.